A selection of T cell receptor beta chains follows, all from one sample in a study of blood T cell repertoires in COVID-19. Some clones are missing from TCRdb's copy, which holds only in-frame ones; the method was immunoSEQ multiplex PCR. The sample includes some 200,000 clones, 75% to 80% of them seen just once. Sequencing used peripheral blood. The receptors derive from a woman in her 70s with acute or convalescent COVID-19. The CDR3 runs from the conserved cysteine through the conserved F or W. D genes are given only for firm matches. The size field is filled for only some rows; it gives once, few, many or a size class.

v_call	j_call	d_call	clone_size	cdr3_nt	cdr3_aa
TRBV5-4	TRBJ2-7	.	few	TGTGCCAGCAGCTTGGTCGGGAGTCTGGGCGAGCAGTACTTC	CASSLVGSLGEQYF
TRBV6-5	TRBJ1-3	.	.	TGTGCCAGCACAGGGCCTGGAAACACCATATATTTT	CASTGPGNTIYF
TRBV10-3	TRBJ1-2	.	.	TGTGCCATCAGTGAGTCCCGGGAAGATAACTATGGCTACACCTTC	CAISESREDNYGYTF
TRBV5-8	TRBJ1-2	TRBD1	.	TGTGCCAGCAGCCAATTTTACGGACAGGGGGCCTATGGCTACACCTTC	CASSQFYGQGAYGYTF
TRBV19	TRBJ2-2	TRBD2	once	TGTGCCAGTGGGACGGGACTAGCGGGATCGGGCACCGGGGAGCTGTTTTTT	CASGTGLAGSGTGELFF
TRBV5-1	TRBJ1-1	TRBD1	.	TGCGCCAGCAGCCCGGCCGAGGGGGCGCGCACTGAAGCTTTCTTT	CASSPAEGARTEAFF
TRBV30	TRBJ2-1	.	.	TGTGCCTGGAGTGTAGGACTAACGCAAGTTAAGCAGTTCTTC	CAWSVGLTQVKQFF
TRBV2	TRBJ1-1	.	.	TGTGCCAGCAGTGAAGATCTGGGAGGGTCTACTGAAGCTTTCTTT	CASSEDLGGSTEAFF
TRBV30	TRBJ2-5	.	once	TGTGCCTGGAGAGTGTCGGGGGTTGAGACCCAGTACTTC	CAWRVSGVETQYF
TRBV7-9	TRBJ2-3	TRBD2	few	TGTGCCAGCAGCTCCGGGACTAGCGGGAGTAGCACAGATACGCAGTATTTT	CASSSGTSGSSTDTQYF
TRBV10-2	TRBJ2-7	TRBD2	.	TGCGCCAGCAGTCCCCTGGGACTAGCGGGAGACGAGCAGTACTTC	CASSPLGLAGDEQYF
TRBV19	TRBJ2-1	.	.	TGTGCCAGTAGGTCAGGCTCCTACAATGAGCAGTTCTTC	CASRSGSYNEQFF
TRBV27	TRBJ2-1	TRBD2	.	TGTGCCAGCAGTCCTTGGACTAGAAACCACAATGAGCAGTTCTTC	CASSPWTRNHNEQFF
TRBV19	TRBJ1-2	.	few	TGTGCCAGTAGTATGTCCTTAGGAGGTAGCTACACCTTC	CASSMSLGGSYTF
TRBV28	TRBJ1-4	.	.	TGTGCCAGCAGCCCCACATGGCAGGGTTATGAAAAACTGTTTTTT	CASSPTWQGYEKLFF